Listed here are 30 T cell receptor beta chains from one sample, sequenced in a study of immune evolution from preneoplasia to lung adenocarcinoma. Clones were read by immunoSEQ multiplex PCR, and TCRdb kept only the in-frame ones, dropping some. The sample carries approximately 11,000 clones, around 78% recorded once. Input material: FFPE minimally invasive lung adenocarcinoma tissue. The receptors derive from a person in their sixties or seventies with lung adenocarcinoma.

This chain links TRBV30 with TRBJ1-1; the D gene is possibly TRBD1 (5 bases). Germline V lookup: CDR1 GTSNPN, CDR2 SVGIG (reference sequence). The CDR3 has 12 residues. V gave up 0 bases and J gave up 8 bases, with 10 bases separating them. The CDR3 bases are TGTGCCTGGAGTGTATTAACAGGAGAAGCTTTCTTT. Translated: CAWSVLTGEAFF.

The rearrangement uses TRBV4-2 and TRBJ2-3; TRBD2 matches at 14 bases. This CDR3 spans 18 amino acids. V lost 0 bases, J lost 2 bases, and 4 bases stayed unmatched. CDR1 is LGHNA, CDR2 YNFKEQ, per germline. The DNA of the CDR3 is TGTGCCAGCAGCCAAGAGGGACTAGCGGGAGTTAACACAGATACGCAGTATTTT. It specifies CASSQEGLAGVNTDTQYF.

The V gene is TRBV4-2, the J gene TRBJ1-4, with TRBD1 as a possible D gene (5 bases). Germline V lookup: CDR1 LGHNA, CDR2 YNFKEQ. Trimming took off 1 base at V and 2 bases at J, with 14 bases between the two ends. The CDR3 loop spans 17 amino acids. CDR3 loop: CASSQGTGTRTNEKLFF. CDR3 nucleotide sequence: TGTGCCAGCAGCCAAGGTACAGGTACCCGCACTAATGAAAAACTGTTTTTT.

The chain carries TRBV28 and TRBJ2-7, with D possibly being TRBD1 (5 bases). CDR3 length equals 15 residues. Germline V CDR1 and CDR2: MDHEN, SYDVKM. The V end lost 7 bases, the J end lost 2 bases, and 18 bases lay between the germline ends. CDR3 DNA sequence: TGTGCCAGCACCCTAAGGGCAGGGCGGACCTACGAGCAGTACTTC. Amino acid sequence: CASTLRAGRTYEQYF.

The chain couples TRBV2 to TRBJ2-5; weak D call: TRBD1 (6 bases). Germline V gene sequence: CDR1 SNHLY, CDR2 FYNNEI. V gave up 5 bases and J gave up 0 bases, with 13 bases separating them. CDR3 length equals 15 residues. This CDR3 is CASSTGTRYQETQYF. CDR3 nucleotides: TGTGCCAGCAGTACCGGGACACGGTACCAAGAGACCCAGTACTTC.

The chain carries TRBV6-5 and TRBJ2-2, with 9 nucleotides matching TRBD1. The germline V gene encodes CDR1 MNHEY and CDR2 SVGAGI. Trimming took 5 bases from V and 7 from J; bases not matched to a gene: 5. CDR3 length equals 14 residues. The CDR3 bases are TGTGCCAGCAGTCGCGACAGGGGGGGCGGGGAGCTGTTTTTT. Translating gives CASSRDRGGGELFF.

The chain joins TRBV4-1 to TRBJ2-3; the match to TRBD2 covers 7 bases. Germline V CDR1 and CDR2: MGHRA, YSYEKL. The length of the CDR3 is 15 residues. The ends lost 0 bases at V and 8 bases at J; junction bases unmatched: 8. The CDR3 nucleotides are TGCGCCAGCAGCCAAGATTTAGAAGCGGGATTTACGCAGTATTTT. Protein sequence: CASSQDLEAGFTQYF.

V is TRBV10-3 and J is TRBJ1-4; D call uncertain. The CDR3 runs to 13 residues. The V gene lost 0 bases and the J gene lost 6 bases, with 5 bases spanning the gap. Germline CDR1 is ENHRY and CDR2 is SYGVKD. CDR3 nucleotides: TGTGCCATCAGTGAGTCGAGGGATGAAAAACTGTTTTTT. Its translation: CAISESRDEKLFF.

This sequence joins TRBV21-1 and TRBJ1-3; no check of the table's D call, TRBD1, against the DNA was made. TRBV21-1 is annotated as a pseudogene. The CDR3 is made up of 14 amino acids. CDR3 in amino acids: CASKWTGGGNTIYF. CDR3 in DNA: TGTGCCAGCAAATGGACAGGGGGGGGAAACACCATATATTTT.

The chain combines TRBV4-3 with TRBJ2-2, with D unresolved. The CDR3 runs 16 residues. Germline V gives CDR1 LGHNA, CDR2 YSLEER. V was trimmed by 1 base and J by 1 base, leaving 10 bases between them. The CDR3 bases are TGCGCCAGCAGCCAAGTGAGATTGGTGAACACCGGGGAGCTGTTTTTT. Its translation is CASSQVRLVNTGELFF.

The J gene is TRBJ2-3, the V gene TRBV30; D is uncertain. The germline V gene encodes CDR1 GTSNPN and CDR2 SVGIG (reference sequence). The V and J ends lost 0 bases and 0 bases respectively, with 10 bases between them. The CDR3 spans 15 residues. Here the CDR3 reads CAWSVGVGSTDTQYF. Here the CDR3 DNA reads TGTGCCTGGAGTGTCGGAGTCGGCAGCACAGATACGCAGTATTTT.

The chain carries TRBV28 and TRBJ1-2; D gene ambiguous. CDR1 and CDR2 (germline): MDHEN, SYDVKM. Trimming cost V 5 bases and J 1 base, with 11 bases left between them. This CDR3 region has 14 residues. The CDR3 region is CASSPGYYNYGYTF. For the CDR3, the DNA is TGTGCCAGCAGTCCGGGATACTATAACTATGGCTACACCTTC.

The J gene is TRBJ1-5, the V gene TRBV4-1, with a tentative D call TRBD1 (5 bases). This CDR3 comprises 14 residues. V dropped 5 bases and J dropped 6 bases, with 14 bases sitting between them. The germline gives CDR1 MGHRA, CDR2 YSYEKL. CDR3 protein: CASSGGQGGQPQHF. CDR3 bases: TGCGCCAGCAGCGGCGGGCAGGGCGGTCAGCCCCAGCATTTT.

This clone was observed a single time. The chain uses TRBV2 and TRBJ2-4, with TRBD2 matching over 12 bases. This CDR3 contains 16 residues. The J segment lost 2 bases and the V segment lost 8 bases, leaving 7 bases of the junction unmatched. CDR1 SNHLY and CDR2 FYNNEI come from the germline V gene. The CDR3 sequence: CASDLTSGSTKNIQYF. As DNA, the CDR3 is TGTGCCAGCGACCTGACTAGCGGGAGTACCAAAAACATTCAGTACTTC.

J is TRBJ1-4 and V is TRBV5-6; a weak D match, TRBD1 (5 bases). Germline lookup yields CDR1 SGHDT and CDR2 YYEEEE. The CDR3 has 15 amino acids. The V end was cut by 4 bases, the J end by 0 bases, with 10 bases between. Here the CDR3 reads CASSMGLATNEKLFF. DNA of the CDR3: TGTGCCAGCAGCATGGGACTTGCAACTAATGAAAAACTGTTTTTT.

The chain has TRBV15 and TRBJ1-5; D remains unclear. CDR3 length: 14 residues. V was clipped by 3 bases and J by 1 base, with 7 bases between them. Germline CDR1 and CDR2: LNHNV and YYDKDF (reference sequence). The CDR3 here is CATSSLDSNQPQHF. In nucleotides, the CDR3 is TGTGCCACCAGCAGCCTGGACAGCAATCAGCCCCAGCATTTT.

V is TRBV10-3 and J is TRBJ1-5; TRBD1 might be the D (5 bases). V was trimmed by 5 bases and J by 0 bases, leaving 8 bases between them. The CDR3 has 14 amino acids. Per germline, CDR1 ENHRY and CDR2 SYGVKD. CDR3 residues: CAISQGDSNQPQHF. The CDR3 region has the DNA TGTGCCATCAGTCAAGGGGATAGCAATCAGCCCCAGCATTTT.

The rearrangement links TRBV2 to TRBJ2-7; D tentatively fits TRBD1 or TRBD2 (5 bases each). Trimming shortened V by 7 bases and J by 12 bases, and 22 bases separated the two germline ends. CDR3 size: 13 residues. Germline V gene sequence: CDR1 SNHLY, CDR2 FYNNEI. This CDR3 reads CASTAGTVESLYF. CDR3 DNA sequence: TGTGCCAGCACCGCCGGGACCGTCGAAAGTCTGTACTTC.

About this clone itself: This CDR3 is also generated by other DNA sequences in the sample. The chain recombines TRBV30 with TRBJ2-2, with 9 bases that match TRBD2. Germline V lookup: CDR1 GTSNPN, CDR2 SVGIG (reference sequence). V was pared by 0 bases and J by 8 bases, with 7 bases of the junction left unmatched. The CDR3 is 15 residues long. This CDR3 is CAWSVLGLATGELFF. In nucleotides, the CDR3 is TGTGCCTGGAGTGTACTAGGACTAGCGACTGGGGAGCTGTTTTTT.

J is TRBJ2-2 and V is TRBV11-3; the D gene is possibly TRBD2 (5 bases). Germline V gene data show CDR1 as SGHNT and CDR2 as YENEEA. Trimming stripped 0 bases from V and 6 bases from J, with 11 bases between. The CDR3 runs to 15 residues. In DNA form, the CDR3 reads TGTGCCAGCAGCTTAGAAAGGAGGCGGGCCGGGGAGCTGTTTTTT. As protein: CASSLERRRAGELFF.

This clone came up a few times. V usage is TRBV19 and J usage is TRBJ2-2, with D perhaps matching TRBD1 or TRBD2 (5 bases each). This CDR3 spans 17 amino acids. Germline V gene sequence: CDR1 LNHDA, CDR2 SQIVND (reference sequence). Trimming stripped 2 bases from V and 0 bases from J, with 13 bases between. CDR3 sequence reads: CASSIRGPGSNTGELFF. As DNA, the CDR3 is TGTGCCAGTAGTATACGGGGCCCGGGGTCGAACACCGGGGAGCTGTTTTTT.

J is TRBJ1-3 and V is TRBV6-5; D gene uncertain. The germline V and J ends were trimmed by 0 bases and 0 bases, with 9 bases remaining between them. Germline CDR1 and CDR2: MNHEY and SVGAGI. The CDR3 sequence is 16 residues long. CDR3 amino acids: CASSYSAPHSGNTIYF. The CDR3 DNA reads TGTGCCAGCAGTTACTCGGCACCCCACTCTGGAAACACCATATATTTT.

J is TRBJ2-3 and V is TRBV11-2; 7 bases align to TRBD1. The CDR3 has 13 amino acids. V was pared by 7 bases and J by 2 bases, with 3 bases of the junction left unmatched. The germline V gene has CDR1 SGHAT and CDR2 FQNNGV. CDR3 in DNA: TGTGCCAGCAACAGGGGATCCACAGATACGCAGTATTTT. Its protein is CASNRGSTDTQYF.

This chain links TRBV21-1 with TRBJ2-7; the table's D call, TRBD1, has no DNA check behind it. TRBV21-1 is reported as a pseudogene. The CDR3 loop spans 17 amino acids. Here the CDR3 reads CASSKAGAGTDLYEQYF. In nucleotides, the CDR3 is TGTGCCAGCAGCAAAGCGGGGGCCGGGACAGACCTCTACGAGCAGTACTTC.

This chain connects TRBV4-1 to TRBJ1-3; weak D call: TRBD1 (6 bases). Germline-derived CDR1 and CDR2 are MGHRA and YSYEKL. The CDR3 contains 17 residues. Trimming pared 3 bases from V and 4 bases from J, leaving 19 bases between. CDR3 amino acids: CASSQDQQGVGGNTIYF. DNA of the CDR3: TGCGCCAGCAGCCAGGACCAACAGGGAGTGGGAGGAAACACCATATATTTT.

This clone was seen a handful of times. The rearrangement links TRBV6-1 to TRBJ2-2; TRBD1 matches at 9 bases. V gave up 5 bases and J gave up 7 bases; unmatched junction bases: 5. The CDR3 length is 14 residues. Germline CDR1 is MNHNS and CDR2 is SASEGT. CDR3 residues: CASSSGTGFGELFF. CDR3 bases: TGTGCCAGCAGTTCCGGGACAGGGTTCGGGGAGCTGTTTTTT.

The chain links TRBV30 to TRBJ2-7; 7 bases match TRBD2. The V segment lost 4 bases and the J segment 5 bases; nucleotides outside the gene matches: 8. Per the germline V gene, CDR1 is GTSNPN and CDR2 is SVGIG (reference sequence). The CDR3 is 13 residues long. Here the CDR3 DNA reads TGTGCCTGGAATCGCGGGAGTACGAACGAGCAGTACTTC. It is translated as CAWNRGSTNEQYF.

This clone showed up just once. V is TRBV25-1 and J is TRBJ1-2, with D possibly TRBD1 on 5 matching bases. Per the germline V gene, CDR1 is MGHDK and CDR2 is SYGVNS. V dropped 1 base and J dropped 8 bases, with 11 bases sitting between them. The CDR3 runs 13 residues. The CDR3 DNA sequence: TGTGCCAGCAGTGAATTCGAGGGGCCCGGCTACACCTTC. Translating it yields CASSEFEGPGYTF.

Concerning this clone: Germline is not matched at one junction end, which may reflect a read error. This specimen includes other DNA sequences encoding the same CDR3. This chain links TRBV7-8 with TRBJ1-2; the D gene is possibly TRBD1 (6 bases). The CDR3 is 15 residues long. Germline V gene data show CDR1 as SGHVS and CDR2 as FQNEAQ. The CDR3 region is CASSARTASNYGYTF. CDR3 in DNA: TGTGCCAGCAGCGCCCGGACAGCTTCTAACTACGGCTACACCTTC.

V gene TRBV29-1 combines with J gene TRBJ2-3; 7 bases are a match to TRBD1. Germline V gene data show CDR1 as SQVTM and CDR2 as ANQGSEA. The CDR3 has 14 residues. Trimming took 5 bases from V and 2 from J; bases not matched to a gene: 7. The CDR3 coding sequence is TGCAGCGTTTCGAGACAGGGAGACACAGATACGCAGTATTTT. It yields the protein CSVSRQGDTDTQYF.